The TCR beta chain under discussion was sequenced for a study of regulatory T cells in long-lasting Graves disease. The time point here: newly diagnosed GD, antithyroid drugs for less than 3 months. The TCR library was prepared using RNA isolated from PBMCs. The patient group derived from an endocrinology department in Xi'an, China. Findings and caveats of the study: There were preferences for TRBV28, TRBJ1-2 and TRBJ2-5 in persistent disease.

Through Arm-PCR of CDR3 regions and iRepertoire HTBI primers, TCR beta libraries were built. TCRdb reprocessed the multiplex PCR reads with MiXCR, giving one entry per CDR3 protein. The repertoire has roughly 520,000 distinct CDR3 sequences, about 12% of them found once; the top ten carry about 8.9%. Between the trimmed V and J ends, which lost 1 base and 5 bases, there was a span of 24 bases. The CDR3 consists of 18 residues. CDR1 is MNHEY and CDR2 is SVGAGI in the germline V gene. This clonotype was counted ten times or more. Its target is unknown. This sample also appeared in a second study, on T cells in Graves' hyperthyroidism and ophthalmopathy. That source reports: Graves' hyperthyroidism without ophthalmopathy progression within 18 months was termed stable. Progression to ophthalmopathy was predicted a median of 6.5 months early.

The genes are TRBV6-5 and TRBJ2-7, with D unclear. This TCR was recovered from a woman aged 25 to 39 with Graves disease. The specimen comprised peripheral blood mononuclear cells (PBMCs), sampled at new diagnosis, from a patient treated with antithyroid drugs. The CDR3 region is CASSYWTLGSRSPDEQYF. The CDR3 bases are TGTGCCAGCAGTTACTGGACCTTAGGCTCCCGTTCTCCCGACGAGCAGTACTTC.